This TCR beta chain was captured by sequencing in a study of Graves' ophthalmopathy and Graves' hyperthyroidism. Findings of the study overall: Thyroid clonotypes that were expanded above 0.001 frequency mostly also appeared in blood.

Amplified material comprised TCR beta CDR3 regions derived from RNA transcripts. The first-round RT-PCR employed HTBI primers together with the Qiagen OneStep RT-PCR kit. A multiplex PCR was then performed as the second round. TCRdb passed the multiplex PCR reads through MiXCR, listing each CDR3 protein once. Of 200,000 to 250,000 distinct CDR3 sequences listed, 20% to 25% are singletons. Disease in donors with ophthalmopathy had moderate-to-severe activity, CAS ≥3, NOSPECS ≥4 and under 3 months' duration. Orbital computed tomography and thyroid ultrasound, along with TRAb, serum thyroxine and clinical symptoms, underpinned diagnosis. The CDR3 is made up of 16 amino acids. The J segment lost 0 bases and the V segment lost 4 bases, leaving 7 bases of the junction unmatched. This clonotype was seen once. Its antigen is unidentified.

The chain carries TRBV12-3 or TRBV12-4 and TRBJ2-7, with TRBD2 matching 9 bases. The sequenced sample consisted of peripheral blood. The receptor was derived from a woman aged 45 to 65 with Graves' ophthalmopathy. This chain's CDR3 is CASSYLAGPTSYEQYF. The CDR3 nucleotides read TGTGCCAGCAGTTACCTAGCGGGGCCGACCTCCTACGAGCAGTACTTC.